The 27 T cell receptor beta chains below come from one sample, sequenced in a study of cytomegalovirus exposure and HLA in healthy donors. PCR involved 60 Vbeta and 13 Jbeta primers. Profiled with immunoSEQ multiplex PCR; TCRdb holds only in-frame clones, not every one. The sample shows 100,000 to 150,000 clones, more than 65% of them seen only once. The sample comprised PBMCs. The origin of the receptors is a man in his forties or fifties in good health and CMV-seronegative.

The chain couples TRBV10-3 to TRBJ2-5; TRBD1 aligns across 10 bases. Matching the DNA end better, TRBJ2-7 makes the J call doubtful. The CDR3 extends over 12 amino acids. CDR1 is ENHRY, CDR2 SYGVKD, per germline. Here the CDR3 reads CAISGTGDEQYF. DNA for the CDR3: TGTGCCATCAGCGGGACAGGGGACGAGCAGTACTTC.

The CDR3 nucleotides read TGTGCCAGTAGTATTCCCTTCCAAGAGACCCAGTACTTC. It codes for CASSIPFQETQYF. The chain employs TRBV19 and TRBJ2-5; D not resolved. Per germline, CDR1 LNHDA and CDR2 SQIVND (reference sequence). The CDR3 runs to 13 residues. Trimming left V 3 bases short and J 1 base short, with 6 bases between. Based on the CDR3 plus reference TRBV19 and TRBJ2-5, the full variable domain is DGGITQSPKYLFRKEGQNVTLSCEQNLNHDAMYWYRQDPGQGLRLIYYSQIVNDFQKGDIAEGYSVSREKKESFPLTVTSAQKNPTAFYLCASSIPFQETQYFGPGTRLLVL.

This chain links TRBV2 with TRBJ1-2, with D possibly being TRBD1 (5 bases). The germline gives CDR1 SNHLY, CDR2 FYNNEI. The CDR3 sequence is 12 residues long. Trimming cost V 6 bases and J 4 bases, with 9 bases left between them. The CDR3 region is CASRGGGYGYTF. In DNA form, the CDR3 reads TGTGCCAGCAGGGGCGGGGGCTATGGCTACACCTTC.

CDR3 bases: TGTGCCAGCAGCTATCTGAGACCGGGACAGGGAATCTACGAGCAGTACTTC. This codes for CASSYLRPGQGIYEQYF. The chain uses TRBV7-9 and TRBJ2-7; TRBD1 matches at 9 bases. This CDR3 has 17 amino acids. V was clipped by 4 bases and J by 3 bases; unmatched bases: 13. In germline, CDR1 is SEHNR, CDR2 FQNEAQ (reference sequence).

This chain uses TRBV6-1 with TRBJ1-1; 8 positions match TRBD1. Germline V gene data show CDR1 as MNHNS and CDR2 as SASEGT. V lost 3 bases to trimming and J lost 5 bases; unmatched junction nucleotides: 8. This CDR3 is built from 15 residues. Here the CDR3 reads CASSERQGLGTEAFF. The CDR3 DNA is TGTGCCAGCAGTGAGAGACAGGGGCTGGGGACTGAAGCTTTCTTT.

The rearrangement joins TRBV9 to TRBJ1-2; possible D gene TRBD1, 5 bases. CDR1 is SGDLS, CDR2 YYNGEE, per germline. Trimming pared 4 bases from V and 5 bases from J, leaving 9 bases between. The CDR3 has 12 amino acids. The CDR3 sequence: CASSLEGYGYTF. Here the CDR3 DNA reads TGTGCCAGCAGCCTGGAGGGGTATGGCTACACCTTC.

The chain employs TRBV19 and TRBJ1-5; D is unresolved. The CDR3 extends over 16 amino acids. CDR1 is LNHDA, CDR2 SQIVND, per germline (reference sequence). The V gene lost 2 bases and the J gene lost 6 bases, with 17 bases spanning the gap. CDR3 bases: TGTGCCAGTAGTATATTTTCAGCCTCTACGGGTCAGCCCCAGCATTTT. It is translated as CASSIFSASTGQPQHF.

Concerning this clone: Distinct nucleotide sequences in the sample also encode this CDR3. The chain uses TRBV9 and TRBJ2-5, with 10 bases identical to TRBD2. This CDR3 is 17 amino acids long. CDR1 and CDR2 from the germline V gene are SGDLS and YYNGEE. Trimming removed 5 bases from V and 7 bases from J; junction bases left unmatched: 17. The CDR3 sequence: CASSLSGGAGPRVTQYF. CDR3 coding DNA: TGTGCCAGCAGTCTCAGCGGGGGGGCCGGGCCCCGGGTGACCCAGTACTTC.

This chain uses TRBV29-1 with TRBJ2-5, with D possibly being TRBD1 (5 bases). The germline CDR1 and CDR2 sequences are SQVTM and ANQGSEA. The CDR3 consists of 13 residues. The ends were cut back, 4 bases at V and 5 bases at J, with 14 bases in the middle. The CDR3 reads CSVGTSSYETQYF. The CDR3 DNA reads as TGCAGCGTTGGGACATCGTCCTACGAGACCCAGTACTTC.

This chain connects TRBV28 to TRBJ1-6; possibly TRBD1 for D (5 bases). Germline CDR1 is MDHEN and CDR2 is SYDVKM. CDR3 size: 12 residues. Trimming cost V 7 bases and J 9 bases, with 10 bases left between them. The CDR3 sequence is CASNQGGSPLHF. The DNA of the CDR3 is TGTGCCAGCAACCAGGGTGGTTCACCCCTCCACTTT.

The chain recombines TRBV2 with TRBJ1-1, with a weak D call TRBD1 (5 bases). The V and J ends lost 8 bases and 2 bases respectively, with 18 bases between them. CDR1 is SNHLY and CDR2 is FYNNEI in the germline V gene. The CDR3 has 15 residues. CDR3 region: CASAARTGGNTEAFF. For the CDR3, the DNA is TGTGCCAGCGCGGCGAGGACGGGGGGTAACACTGAAGCTTTCTTT.

The V and J genes are TRBV18 and TRBJ2-3, with D maybe TRBD1 (5 bases). The germline V gene encodes CDR1 KGHSH and CDR2 LQKENI. The CDR3 length is 13 residues. V was trimmed by 5 bases and J by 7 bases, leaving 13 bases between them. CDR3 nucleotide sequence: TGTGCCAGCTCAACCGACAGCGCACATACGCAGTATTTT. Amino acid sequence: CASSTDSAHTQYF.

V is TRBV9 and J is TRBJ2-3; D remains unclear. Deletions cut 4 bases from V and 0 bases from J, with 6 bases between. CDR3 length: 13 amino acids. From germline, CDR1 is SGDLS and CDR2 YYNGEE. In DNA form, the CDR3 reads TGTGCCAGCAGCCCCATTAGCACAGATACGCAGTATTTT. This codes for CASSPISTDTQYF.

In DNA form, the CDR3 reads TGTGCCAGCAGCGGACAGGGGGCGTACGAGCAGTACTTC. As protein: CASSGQGAYEQYF. The genes are TRBV2 and TRBJ2-7; 11 bases line up with TRBD1. J lost 4 bases, V lost 6 bases, and 2 bases had no gene match. The germline CDR1 and CDR2 sequences are SNHLY and FYNNEI. The length of the CDR3 is 13 residues.

This chain joins TRBV5-1 and TRBJ2-4; the D gene is possibly TRBD2 (5 bases). Trimming pared 2 bases from V and 0 bases from J, leaving 6 bases between. The CDR3 is 14 amino acids. CDR1 and CDR2 from the germline V gene are SGHRS and YFSETQ. The CDR3 bases are TGCGCCAGCAGCTTCGGGATAGCCAAAAACATTCAGTACTTC. This encodes CASSFGIAKNIQYF.

The chain combines TRBV7-9 with TRBJ2-7, with a possible D match to TRBD1 (6 bases). V lost 5 bases, J lost 7 bases, and 15 bases lay in between. CDR3 length: 13 amino acids. The germline V gene encodes CDR1 SEHNR and CDR2 FQNEAQ (reference sequence). The DNA of the CDR3 is TGTGCCAGCAGCGGGGCCGCAGGGGTTGAGCAGTACTTC. Amino acid sequence: CASSGAAGVEQYF.

The chain employs TRBV5-8 and TRBJ1-6, with D perhaps matching TRBD1 (5 bases). V dropped 3 bases and J dropped 7 bases, with 11 bases sitting between them. Germline-derived CDR1 and CDR2 are SGHTS and YDEGEE. The CDR3 extends over 14 amino acids. The CDR3 region has the DNA TGTGCCAGCAGCTCACAGGAGGGAAATTCACCCCTCCACTTT. Its protein is CASSSQEGNSPLHF.

This rearrangement joins TRBV11-2 to TRBJ1-1, with D perhaps TRBD1 (5 bases). The CDR3 contains 14 residues. Trimming left V 0 bases short and J 4 bases short, with 9 bases between. Looked up from germline, CDR1 is SGHAT and CDR2 is FQNNGV. CDR3 sequence reads: CASSLDQGSTEAFF. CDR3 sequence (DNA): TGTGCCAGCAGCTTAGATCAGGGCAGCACTGAAGCTTTCTTT.

CDR3 sequence (DNA): TGTGCCAGCAGTCGACCAGGGGCAGATGGCTACACCTTC. Protein product: CASSRPGADGYTF. The genes are TRBV6-5 and TRBJ1-2; maybe TRBD1 (6 bases). The CDR3 is 13 amino acids. Germline lookup yields CDR1 MNHEY and CDR2 SVGAGI. Trimming removed 5 bases from V and 6 bases from J, with 13 bases in between.

V usage is TRBV2 and J usage is TRBJ1-2; D gene uncertain. Trimming took off 7 bases at V and 0 bases at J, with 9 bases between the two ends. This CDR3 comprises 13 residues. Germline V gene sequence: CDR1 SNHLY, CDR2 FYNNEI. CDR3 nucleotide sequence: TGTGCCAGCACCATATCAGCTAACTATGGCTACACCTTC. Its translation: CASTISANYGYTF.

The genes are TRBV15 and TRBJ2-7; 10 bases line up with TRBD2. Germline loops: CDR1 LNHNV, CDR2 YYDKDF (reference sequence). There are 14 residues in the CDR3. V trimming: 5 bases; J trimming: 7 bases; junction bases outside the gene matches: 8. The CDR3: CATSAAGGLGEQYF. For the CDR3, the DNA is TGTGCCACCAGCGCAGCGGGGGGGCTGGGGGAGCAGTACTTC.

The rearrangement links TRBV27 to TRBJ2-7, with 7 positions matching TRBD1. This CDR3 comprises 15 residues. Germline V gene lookup returns CDR1 MNHEY and CDR2 SMNVEV (reference sequence). V trimming: 6 bases; J trimming: 3 bases; junction bases outside the gene matches: 11. The CDR3 region is CASSLTWTGLYEQYF. The CDR3 region has the DNA TGTGCCAGCAGCCTCACTTGGACAGGACTCTACGAGCAGTACTTC.

V usage is TRBV5-1 and J usage is TRBJ2-7; 8 positions agree with TRBD1. The CDR3 runs to 14 residues. Per the germline V gene, CDR1 is SGHRS and CDR2 is YFSETQ. Trimming at V came to 2 bases and at J to 6 bases, leaving 7 bases not matched to a gene. CDR3 nucleotide sequence: TGCGCCAGCAGCTTAGGGGTCGACAGGGGCGAGCAGTACTTC. It yields the protein CASSLGVDRGEQYF.

Written as DNA, the CDR3 is TGTGCCAGCGCTTGGAGGGGAACTGAAGCTTTCTTT. It encodes CASAWRGTEAFF. The V and J genes are TRBV7-9 and TRBJ1-1, with D possibly matching TRBD1 (5 bases). CDR3 size: 12 residues. V lost 8 bases and J 5 bases, leaving 12 bases between the germline ends. Germline CDR1 reads SEHNR; CDR2 reads FQNEAQ (reference sequence).

The V gene is TRBV5-1, the J gene TRBJ2-3; unclear D gene. Trimming stripped 0 bases from V and 0 bases from J, with 5 bases between. The CDR3 contains 14 residues. The V gene's germline CDR1 is SGHRS and CDR2 YFSETQ. The CDR3 is CASSLVSSTDTQYF. The DNA of the CDR3 is TGCGCCAGCAGCTTGGTTTCTAGCACAGATACGCAGTATTTT. The full variable domain, its missing parts supplied by reference TRBV5-1 and TRBJ2-3, is KAGVTQTPRYLIKTRGQQVTLSCSPISGHRSVSWYQQTPGQGLQFLFEYFSETQRNKGNFPGRFSGRQFSNSRSEMNVSTLELGDSALYLCASSLVSSTDTQYFGPGTRLTVL.

This rearrangement joins TRBV4-1 to TRBJ2-7; no clear D. V was shortened by 4 bases and J by 3 bases, with 10 bases between the two germline ends. Per the germline V gene, CDR1 is MGHRA and CDR2 is YSYEKL. The CDR3 is 13 amino acids. The CDR3 sequence is CASSPSGLYEQYF. For the CDR3, the DNA is TGCGCCAGCAGCCCGTCTGGCCTCTACGAGCAGTACTTC.

This chain links TRBV7-3 with TRBJ2-6; a possible D gene is TRBD1 (6 bases). This CDR3 is 14 amino acids long. CDR1 is SGHTA, CDR2 FQGTGA, per germline. V was cut by 4 bases and J by 2 bases, with 6 bases left in between. The CDR3 DNA reads TGTGCCAGCAGCTCAGGGGCTGGGGCCAACGTCCTGACTTTC. Translated: CASSSGAGANVLTF.